This TCR beta chain originates from a study of blood T cells in healthy people across ages. The study recruited healthy Caucasian donors from Russia who were aged about 6 to 90. This clonotype was picked up many times. The antigen remains undetermined. With a J-beta primer mix and a sample-barcoded 5' primer, a second PCR ran about 6 to 11 cycles. Researchers report that each sample yielded at least 2.5 million CDR3-containing paired-end reads. TCRdb re-called the 5' RACE reads through MiXCR, storing one row per CDR3 protein. The data contain approximately 810,000 distinct CDR3 sequences, around 34% of them singletons. Study outcomes and limitations: Any conclusive comparison of naive versus antigen-experienced cells was prevented by using unsorted PBMCs.

CDR3 size: 17 residues. V dropped 2 bases and J dropped 5 bases, with 19 bases sitting between them. Germline V gene sequence: CDR1 MGHDK, CDR2 SYGVNS. The V call is TRBV25-1, the J call TRBJ2-1; no definite D call. The sample was blood. This TCR was sampled from a man aged 18 to 30 in good health. CDR3 amino acids: CASSEPHSPNGDNEQFF. DNA for the CDR3: TGTGCCAGCAGTGAACCGCATTCCCCGAATGGAGACAATGAGCAGTTCTTC. The complete variable domain, with remaining parts taken from reference TRBV25-1 and TRBJ2-1, reads EADIYQTPRYLVIGTGKKITLECSQTMGHDKMYWYQQDPGMELHLIHYSYGVNSTEKGDLSSESTVSRIRTEHFPLTLESARPSHTSQYLCASSEPHSPNGDNEQFFGPGTRLTVL.